The rows below give T cell receptor beta chains drawn from one sample of a study of blood T cell repertoires in COVID-19. Produced via immunoSEQ multiplex PCR; TCRdb's table is partial and in-frame only. Among some 180,000 clones listed, roughly 89% were seen once. Sequencing used peripheral blood. The receptor source for this set is a man aged 45 to 65 with acute or convalescent COVID-19. Each CDR3 is given with its conserved first and last residue. The D gene is left open where the match is weak. Size tells how often a clone was seen (once, few, many) or the class of an expanded clone, and some rows leave it out.

>.|TRBV27|.|TRBJ1-6
CASSTLRSYNSPLHF
TGTGCCAGCAGTACTCTGAGGTCCTATAATTCACCCCTCCACTTT
>.|TRBV6-5|.|TRBJ2-3
CASSYGGSRTDTQYF
TGTGCCAGCAGTTACGGGGGGAGCCGCACAGATACGCAGTATTTT
>.|TRBV2|TRBD1|TRBJ2-5
CASSEGDRAETQYF
TGTGCCAGCAGTGAAGGGGACAGGGCGGAGACCCAGTACTTC
>.|TRBV3-1/TRBV3-2|.|TRBJ1-2
CASSQPGLLNYGYTF
TGTGCCAGCAGCCAACCAGGCCTTTTGAACTATGGCTACACCTTC
>few|TRBV2|TRBD1|TRBJ1-5
CASSATGGYQPQHF
TGTGCCAGCAGCGCTACAGGGGGCTATCAGCCCCAGCATTTT
>.|TRBV12-3/TRBV12-4|TRBD2|TRBJ2-5
CASSKLAEETQYF
TGTGCCAGCAGCAAACTAGCGGAAGAGACCCAGTACTTC
>.|TRBV18|.|TRBJ2-4
CASSPEQIAVNIQYF
TGTGCCAGCTCACCAGAGCAGATAGCGGTCAACATTCAGTACTTC
>.|TRBV5-5|TRBD2|TRBJ2-7
CASSRGLAESYEQYF
TGTGCCAGCAGCCGAGGACTAGCGGAGAGCTACGAGCAGTACTTC
>.|TRBV6-6|TRBD1|TRBJ1-2
CASSQTGFGYTF
TGTGCCAGCAGTCAGACAGGGTTTGGCTACACCTTC
>.|TRBV5-1|TRBD1|TRBJ1-1
CASSSPGGRTEAFF
TGCGCCAGCAGCAGCCCAGGGGGAAGGACTGAAGCTTTCTTT
>.|TRBV7-9|.|TRBJ1-5
CASSFGGELNQPQHF
TGTGCCAGCAGCTTTGGGGGCGAACTCAATCAGCCCCAGCATTTT
>.|TRBV28|TRBD1|TRBJ2-7
CASSRQGYEQYF
TGTGCCAGCAGCCGACAGGGGTACGAGCAGTACTTC
>.|TRBV27|.|TRBJ1-2
CASSSQGSEVGYTF
TGTGCCAGCAGTTCGCAAGGTTCCGAGGTTGGCTACACCTTC
>.|TRBV15|.|TRBJ1-1
CATSRDAGNTEAFF
TGTGCCACCAGCAGAGATGCAGGGAACACTGAAGCTTTCTTT
>.|TRBV7-9|TRBD2|TRBJ2-7
CASSTQGLESNEQYF
TGTGCCAGCAGCACGCAGGGACTAGAGAGTAACGAGCAGTACTTC
>once|TRBV28|TRBD1|TRBJ1-6
CASSLTGTGLTYNSPLHF
TGTGCCAGCAGTTTAACCGGGACAGGTTTAACCTATAATTCACCCCTCCACTTT
>.|TRBV6-2/TRBV6-3|.|TRBJ1-2
CASSYSSQGNWLYGYTF
TGTGCCAGCAGTTACTCGTCGCAGGGGAACTGGCTCTATGGCTACACCTTC
>.|TRBV7-2|.|TRBJ1-5
CASSSRSNQPQHF
TGTGCCAGCAGCTCCCGCAGTAATCAGCCCCAGCATTTT
>.|TRBV5-1|TRBD2|TRBJ2-7
CASSPREREGYEQYF
TGCGCCAGCAGCCCAAGGGAGCGGGAGGGCTACGAGCAGTACTTC
>.|TRBV30|.|TRBJ1-1
CAWSVGRGGHTEAFF
TGTGCCTGGAGTGTGGGGCGGGGAGGGCACACTGAAGCTTTCTTT
>.|TRBV29-1|.|TRBJ1-5
CSALTGLNQPQHF
TGCAGCGCCCTGACAGGTCTCAATCAGCCCCAGCATTTT
>.|TRBV19|TRBD1|TRBJ1-1
CASRGTGGNTEAFF
TGTGCCAGTAGAGGGACAGGGGGGAACACTGAAGCTTTCTTT
>.|TRBV3-1/TRBV3-2|TRBD2|TRBJ2-7
CASSQGRASGIYEQYF
TGTGCCAGCAGCCAAGGTCGGGCTAGCGGGATCTACGAGCAGTACTTC
>.|TRBV6-1|TRBD1|TRBJ2-7
CASSEGQGISYEQYF
TGTGCCAGCAGTGAAGGACAGGGGATCTCCTACGAGCAGTACTTC
>.|TRBV21-1|.|TRBJ1-1
CASSSKTGPTEAFF
TGTGCCAGCAGCAGTAAGACAGGGCCCACTGAAGCTTTCTTT
>.|TRBV14|TRBD1|TRBJ2-5
CASSQSGTGGGETQYF
TGTGCCAGCAGCCAATCCGGGACAGGGGGCGGAGAGACCCAGTACTTC
>once|TRBV19|.|TRBJ2-1
CASSSAVSSYNEQFF
TGTGCCAGTAGTAGCGCGGTTAGCTCCTACAATGAGCAGTTCTTC
>.|TRBV7-2|TRBD1|TRBJ1-5
CASSRTGGGQPQHF
TGTGCCAGCAGCCGGACAGGGGGTGGTCAGCCCCAGCATTTT
>.|TRBV28|TRBD2|TRBJ2-7
CASSSGGTGSYEQYF
TGTGCCAGCAGTTCGGGAGGAACAGGATCCTACGAGCAGTACTTC
>.|TRBV3-1/TRBV3-2|TRBD2|TRBJ2-5
CASTTGTSKQTQYF
TGTGCCAGCACTACCGGGACTAGTAAACAGACCCAGTACTTC
>.|TRBV18|TRBD1|TRBJ1-1
CASSAGTGQYTEAFF
TGTGCCAGCTCGGCCGGGACAGGACAATACACTGAAGCTTTCTTT
>.|TRBV28|TRBD2|TRBJ2-1
CASSPRTSGSFAYNEQFF
TGTGCCAGCAGCCCTAGGACTAGCGGGAGTTTTGCCTACAATGAGCAGTTCTTC
>.|TRBV7-3|TRBD2|TRBJ2-3
CASSLRTSGGPSTDTQYF
TGTGCCAGCAGCTTAAGGACTAGCGGGGGGCCGAGCACAGATACGCAGTATTTT
>.|TRBV27|.|TRBJ1-1
CASSLRRGNTEAFF
TGTGCCAGCAGCTTAAGGCGGGGGAACACTGAAGCTTTCTTT
>.|TRBV11-2|TRBD2|TRBJ2-1
CASSYGTSGSHEQFF
TGTGCCAGCAGCTACGGGACTAGCGGGAGTCATGAGCAGTTCTTC
>few|TRBV28|.|TRBJ2-7
CASSPLRAGDYEQYF
TGTGCCAGCAGCCCTCTGAGGGCAGGGGACTACGAGCAGTACTTC
>few|TRBV6-5|.|TRBJ2-5
CASSYGGGTQETQYF
TGTGCCAGCAGTTACGGTGGCGGGACTCAAGAGACCCAGTACTTC
>.|TRBV4-1|.|TRBJ2-5
CASSQTTGAGETQYF
TGCGCCAGCAGCCAAACCACAGGCGCGGGGGAGACCCAGTACTTC
>.|TRBV28|TRBD1|TRBJ2-7
CASSSSDRGHYEQYF
TGTGCCAGCAGTTCGTCAGACAGGGGGCACTACGAGCAGTACTTC
>.|TRBV19|TRBD2|TRBJ2-3
CASSPTSGSTDTQYF
TGTGCCAGTAGTCCGACTAGCGGGAGCACAGATACGCAGTATTTT
>.|TRBV7-3|TRBD1|TRBJ2-5
CASSFYTGGRQYF
TGTGCCAGCAGCTTTTATACAGGGGGCCGACAGTACTTC
>.|TRBV28|.|TRBJ1-5
CASSFSAYQPQHF
TGTGCCAGCAGTTTTAGTGCCTATCAGCCCCAGCATTTT
>.|TRBV28|TRBD1|TRBJ1-2
CASNIGQESYGYTF
TGTGCCAGCAATATTGGACAGGAGAGCTATGGCTACACCTTC
>few|TRBV6-5|TRBD1|TRBJ1-2
CASSYIGQGLNYGYTF
TGTGCCAGCAGTTACATAGGACAGGGACTAAACTATGGCTACACCTTC